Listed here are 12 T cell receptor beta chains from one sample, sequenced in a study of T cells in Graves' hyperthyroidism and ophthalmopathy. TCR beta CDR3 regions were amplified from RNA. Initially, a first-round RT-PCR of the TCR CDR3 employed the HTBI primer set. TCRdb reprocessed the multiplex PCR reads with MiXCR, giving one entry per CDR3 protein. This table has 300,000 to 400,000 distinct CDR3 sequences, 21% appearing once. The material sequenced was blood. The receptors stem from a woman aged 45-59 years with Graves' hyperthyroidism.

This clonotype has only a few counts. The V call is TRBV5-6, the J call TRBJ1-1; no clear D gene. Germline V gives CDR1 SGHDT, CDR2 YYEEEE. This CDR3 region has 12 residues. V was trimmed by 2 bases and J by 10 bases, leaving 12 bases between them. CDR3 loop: CASSLIAEGAFF. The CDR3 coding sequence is TGTGCCAGCAGCTTAATTGCAGAAGGAGCTTTCTTT.

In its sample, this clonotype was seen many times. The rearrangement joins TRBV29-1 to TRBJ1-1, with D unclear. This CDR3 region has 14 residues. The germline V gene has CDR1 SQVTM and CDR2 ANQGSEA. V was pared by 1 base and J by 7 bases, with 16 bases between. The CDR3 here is CSVEVRRERDEAFF. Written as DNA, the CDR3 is TGCAGCGTTGAAGTTAGGAGGGAAAGAGATGAAGCTTTCTTT.

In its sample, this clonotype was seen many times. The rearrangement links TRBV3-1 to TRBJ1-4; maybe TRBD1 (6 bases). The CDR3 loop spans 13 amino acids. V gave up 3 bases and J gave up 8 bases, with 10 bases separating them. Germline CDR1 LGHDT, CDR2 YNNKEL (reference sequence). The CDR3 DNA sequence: TGTGCCAGCAGCCAGGGGGCGCGGGAAAAACTGTTTTTT. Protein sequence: CASSQGAREKLFF. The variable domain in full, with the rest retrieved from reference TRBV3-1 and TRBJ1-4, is DTAVSQTPKYLVTQMGNDKSIKCEQNLGHDTMYWYKQDSKKFLKIMFSYNNKELIINETVPNRFSPKSPDKAHLNLHINSLELGDSAVYFCASSQGAREKLFFGSGTQLSVL.

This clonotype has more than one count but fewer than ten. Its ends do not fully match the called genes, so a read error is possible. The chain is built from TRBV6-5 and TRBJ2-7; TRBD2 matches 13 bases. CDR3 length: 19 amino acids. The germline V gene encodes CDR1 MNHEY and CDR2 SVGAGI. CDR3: CASNYAVTSGRPGSYEQHF. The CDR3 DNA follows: TGTGCCAGCAATTATGCGGTGACTAGCGGGAGGCCCGGCTCCTACGAGCAGCACTTC.

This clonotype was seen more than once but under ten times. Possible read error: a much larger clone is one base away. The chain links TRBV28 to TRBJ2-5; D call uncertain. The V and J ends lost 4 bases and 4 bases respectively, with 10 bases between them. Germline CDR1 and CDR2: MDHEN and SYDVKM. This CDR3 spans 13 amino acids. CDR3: CASSSSRAETQYF. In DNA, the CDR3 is TGTGCCAGCAGTTCCAGTCGGGCAGAGACCCAGTACTTC.

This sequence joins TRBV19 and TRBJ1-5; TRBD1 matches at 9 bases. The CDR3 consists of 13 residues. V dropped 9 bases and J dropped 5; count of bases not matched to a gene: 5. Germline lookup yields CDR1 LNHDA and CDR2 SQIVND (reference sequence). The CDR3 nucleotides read TGTGCCAGCAGGACAGGGGCCGATCAGCCCCAGCATTTT. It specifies CASRTGADQPQHF. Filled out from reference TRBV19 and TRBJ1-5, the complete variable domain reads DGGITQSPKYLFRKEGQNVTLSCEQNLNHDAMYWYRQDPGQGLRLIYYSQIVNDFQKGDIAEGYSVSREKKESFPLTVTSAQKNPTAFYLCASRTGADQPQHFGDGTRLSIL.

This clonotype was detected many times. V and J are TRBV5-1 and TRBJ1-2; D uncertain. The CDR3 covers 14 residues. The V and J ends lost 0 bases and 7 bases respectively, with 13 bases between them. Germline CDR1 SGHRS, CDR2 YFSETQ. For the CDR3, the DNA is TGCGCCAGCAGCTTGGCCAAGGGTACCGGTGGCTACACCTTC. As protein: CASSLAKGTGGYTF.

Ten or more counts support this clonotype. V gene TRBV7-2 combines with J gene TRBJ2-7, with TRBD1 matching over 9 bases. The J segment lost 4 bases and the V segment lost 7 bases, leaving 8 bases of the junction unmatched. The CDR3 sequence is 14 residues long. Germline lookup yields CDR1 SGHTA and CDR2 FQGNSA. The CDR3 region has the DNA TGTGCCAGCACCTGGGACAGGGTCTCTTACGAGCAGTACTTC. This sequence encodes CASTWDRVSYEQYF.

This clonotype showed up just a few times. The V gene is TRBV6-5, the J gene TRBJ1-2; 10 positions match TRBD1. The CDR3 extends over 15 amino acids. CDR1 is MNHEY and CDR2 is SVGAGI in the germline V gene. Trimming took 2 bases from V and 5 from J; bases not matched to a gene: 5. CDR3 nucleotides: TGTGCCAGCAGTTACACCCCGGGACAGGGGTATGGCTACACCTTC. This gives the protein CASSYTPGQGYGYTF.

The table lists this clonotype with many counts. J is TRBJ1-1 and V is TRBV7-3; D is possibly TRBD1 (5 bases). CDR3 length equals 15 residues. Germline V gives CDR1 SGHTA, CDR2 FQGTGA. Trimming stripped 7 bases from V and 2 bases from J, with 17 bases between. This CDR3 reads CASTSMIGENTEAFF. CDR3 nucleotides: TGTGCCAGCACCTCAATGATAGGGGAAAACACTGAAGCTTTCTTT. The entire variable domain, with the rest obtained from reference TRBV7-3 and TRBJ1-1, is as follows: GAGVSQTPSNKVTEKGKYVELRCDPISGHTALYWYRQSLGQGPEFLIYFQGTGAADDSGLPNDRFFAVRPEGSVSTLKIQRTERGDSAVYLCASTSMIGENTEAFFGQGTRLTVV.

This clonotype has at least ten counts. CDR3 DNA: TGTGCCAGCAGCTTAGGAGGGCCTTCCGGGGAGCTGTTTTTT. This sequence encodes CASSLGGPSGELFF. The chain combines TRBV5-5 with TRBJ2-2; possible D gene TRBD2, 6 bases. CDR3 length: 14 amino acids. Per the germline V gene, CDR1 is SGHKS and CDR2 is YYEKEE (reference sequence). V was shortened by 2 bases and J by 6 bases, with 11 bases between the two germline ends.

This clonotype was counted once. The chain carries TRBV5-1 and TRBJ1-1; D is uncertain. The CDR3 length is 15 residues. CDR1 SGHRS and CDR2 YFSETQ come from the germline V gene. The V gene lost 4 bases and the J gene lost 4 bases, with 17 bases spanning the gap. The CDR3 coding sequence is TGCGCCAGCAGCGATCAATTTGACGGAGGCACTGAAGCTTTCTTT. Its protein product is CASSDQFDGGTEAFF. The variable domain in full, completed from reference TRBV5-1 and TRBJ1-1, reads KAGVTQTPRYLIKTRGQQVTLSCSPISGHRSVSWYQQTPGQGLQFLFEYFSETQRNKGNFPGRFSGRQFSNSRSEMNVSTLELGDSALYLCASSDQFDGGTEAFFGQGTRLTVV.